The entry below gives a single TCR beta chain sequence along with its context. This sample is part of a study of sequential checkpoint blockade in melanoma. For the study at large: Arm A got nivolumab then ipilimumab; arm B the reverse, 1:1. Each arm's sequence ended with maintenance nivolumab.

The table came from immunoSEQ multiplex PCR; TCRdb's copy has only in-frame clones and leaves some out. The repertoire includes tens of thousands of clones, roughly 89% of them detected once, and roughly 12% sits in the top ten. The length of the CDR3 is 14 residues. Germline assignment: CDR1 SGHDT and CDR2 YYEEEE. V lost 0 bases and J 4 bases, leaving 10 bases between the germline ends. Described treatment: randomized to nivolumab then ipilimumab (arm A) or the reverse (arm B). No patient had prior DNA-damaging chemotherapy. Sorted cells were live CD3+CD8+, lacking CD19 and CD56, from PBMCs. The rearrangement uses TRBV5-6 and TRBJ1-2; the D gene is possibly TRBD1 (5 bases). Sequences were derived from CD8+ T cells sorted from blood (inferred from file names), sampled from a patient given nivolumab and ipilimumab in sequence. The TCR comes from a human donor with melanoma. CDR3: CASSLGGGSYGYTF. The CDR3 DNA reads TGTGCCAGCAGCTTGGGGGGCGGATCCTATGGCTACACCTTC.